This T cell receptor (beta chain) was retrieved from a study of shared clonotypes between healthy human individuals. The CDR3 extends over 13 amino acids. Germline assignment: CDR1 ENHRY and CDR2 SYGVKD. With 11 bases removed from V and 1 base from J, the gap between germline ends came to 14 bases. Generated by immunoSEQ multiplex PCR, the TCRdb table keeps only in-frame clones and is missing some. The data contain around 990,000 clones, around three quarters of them singletons. Donation came from healthy HIV-negative adults that had no recent acute infections or vaccinations. The rearrangement joins TRBV10-3 to TRBJ1-1; D possibly corresponds to TRBD1 (6 bases). Sequencing input: memory CD4+ T cells from PBMCs. The subset denotes: CD45RA-negative fraction. This receptor was obtained from a man younger than 35 in good health. Some clones in this sample may be carry-over from other donors' samples. CDR3 coding DNA: TGTGCCGGACAGACAGAGCCGAACACTGAAGCTTTCTTT. It specifies CAGQTEPNTEAFF.